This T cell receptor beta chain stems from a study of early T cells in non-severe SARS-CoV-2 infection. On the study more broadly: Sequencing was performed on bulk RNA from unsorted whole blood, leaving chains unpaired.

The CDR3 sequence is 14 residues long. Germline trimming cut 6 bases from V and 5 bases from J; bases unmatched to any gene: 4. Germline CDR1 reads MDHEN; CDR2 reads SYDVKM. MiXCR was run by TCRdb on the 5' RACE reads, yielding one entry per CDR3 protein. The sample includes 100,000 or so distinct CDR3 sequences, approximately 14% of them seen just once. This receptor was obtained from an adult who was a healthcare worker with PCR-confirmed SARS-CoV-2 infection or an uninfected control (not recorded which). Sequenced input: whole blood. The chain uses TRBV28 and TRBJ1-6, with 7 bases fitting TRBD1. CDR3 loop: CASRDRTHNSPLHF. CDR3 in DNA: TGTGCCAGCAGGGACAGGACCCATAATTCACCCCTCCACTTT.